This T cell receptor beta chain was identified in a study of vaccination effects on CD4 cells after COVID-19 (dated by TCRdb to 2021 to 2024). Looking at the study overall: Each participant received two doses of an mRNA SARS-CoV-2 vaccine, either BNT162b2 or mRNA-1273. The study compared SARS-CoV-2 spike-specific CD4+ TCR repertoires before and after mRNA vaccination in COVID-19 convalescent patients and infection-naive vaccine recipients. A total of nine to ten COVID-19 convalescent patients and a few SARS-CoV-2-naive healthy vaccine recipients were included in the full study. The Oncomine TCR Beta short-read assay on an Illumina iSeq 100 was used to sequence cultures from other donors in the study. Paper-wide results and their limitations: Clones induced by infection and clones induced by vaccination both contracted markedly at late timepoints after vaccination, which fits with T cell responses waning over time. In healthy vaccine recipients, vaccine-induced clones were almost all SARS-CoV-2 mono-reactive, with only 1 of 255 cross-reactive with common cold coronaviruses. The study was limited by a small number of convalescent patients and lacked early post-infection timepoints.

Of note for this clone: It has no known antigen specificity. The record has no base qualities; no much larger clone is one base away.

In the ViraFEST assay, PBMC were stimulated with viral peptide pools, and antigen-specific CD4+ T cell clonotypes were then identified by expansion using TCR sequencing. After roughly 11 days of culture, CD4+ T cells were isolated with the EasySep CD4+ T cell isolation kit. Negative nucleocapsid antibody results before and after vaccination confirmed that the healthy vaccine recipients had no prior SARS-CoV-2 infection. Each well held two million PBMC cultured in IMDM containing roughly 5% human AB serum, 8 to 10 IU/ml IL-2 and gentamicin, along with about 9.3 ug/ml peptides. Half of the culture medium was replaced with fresh IL-2-containing medium on days 3 and 7. Unless noted otherwise, every peptide stimulation condition was grown in triplicate wells. PBMC were separated from whole blood using Ficoll-Paque Plus gradient centrifugation and were then either cryopreserved at -140C or used fresh. Overlapping peptide pools spanned the spike proteins of SARS-CoV-2 and the common cold coronaviruses HCoV-NL63, HCoV-OC43 and HCoV-229E. Genomic DNA was extracted from cultured CD4+ T cells with the QIAamp micro DNA kit.

Trimming costs V 2 bases and J 5 bases, and their ends lie 0 bases apart. Sequences MGHRA (CDR1) and YSYEKL (CDR2) are obtained from the germline V gene. The CDR3 goes from the cysteine to the phenylalanine over 11 residues. Only the CDR3 portion is preserved as DNA: 33 bases, with reading frame beginning at the first base. The library relied on the immunoSEQ multiplex PCR assay. DNA from the CD4+ T cells that had been cultured and isolated underwent TCR beta CDR3 sequencing. Under the source paper's analysis protocol: The analysis removed non-productive TCR sequences, trimmed reads to the CDR3 region, and retained only CDR3s that were 7 or more amino acids long. The MANAFEST web app was used to pick out antigen-specific clonotypes by comparing their expansion in peptide wells with that in reference cultures. To be called positive, a clone needed expansion at FDR<0.05 compared with the reference and with all other wells, an odds ratio greater than 5, and a frequency greater than 0.1% in two replicate wells. Clonotypes significantly expanded in SARS-CoV-2 spike wells and in at least one common cold coronavirus spike condition were defined as cross-reactive. Levenshtein distance calculated with the stringdist R package was used to assess CDR3 similarity, and unrooted trees were constructed with ape in R 3.6.1. The table was pulled from immuneACCESS by TCRdb, which kept in-frame rearrangements only. Such tables lose some clones; where checked, under half of the loss comes from unresolved V genes, and the rest has no known cause. V, J and clone size are taken as reported in that table, and D and trimming were inferred from the DNA itself. This sample is represented by 20,000 to 25,000 clones; around 76% of them were singletons. The ten most abundant clones make up about 8.9% of the sample.

This sequence originates from a human donor who received a COVID-19 vaccine. Specimen: CD4+ T cells from PBMCs cultured with HCoV-NL63 spike peptides, collected before COVID-19 vaccination. Reading the label with the study, this specimen's cell subset or site is: HCoV-NL63 spike overlapping peptide pool stimulation. This receptor chain uses TRBV4-1 and TRBJ2-2; confidence is insufficient to name the D gene. The DNA reads as follows: TGCGCCAGCAGCCAAACCGGGGAGCTGTTTTTT. Translated, this gives CASSQTGELFF.